The clone carrying this T cell receptor beta chain was observed at least ten times. What it recognizes is unknown. Sampling of bone marrow took place during active disease in every patient. The library was built from about 400 ng RNA with molecular barcoded adaptors for alpha/delta and beta/gamma chains. One entry per CDR3 protein results from TCRdb running MiXCR on the reads. The sample has around 130,000 distinct CDR3 sequences; over 10% are singletons. V lost 4 bases, J lost 6 bases, and 1 base stayed unmatched. This CDR3 comprises 13 residues. Germline CDR1 is LGHDT and CDR2 is YNNKEL (reference sequence). These data originate in a study of read filtering for tumor transcriptome and immune sequencing. Study in general: R-ISS stage counts were about eight for I, about 17 for II, 6 or 7 for III. DNase treatment preceded whole-transcriptome library preparation.

Study-wide points: RNA-seq captured clonotypes less deeply and reliably than IR-seq.

The receptor comes from a donor at least 40 years old with multiple myeloma. The gene calls are TRBV3-1 and TRBJ2-2; 8 bases fit TRBD2. The sample was a population of CD138-negative cells sorted from bone marrow. The CDR3 region is CASSLLAAGELFF. For the CDR3, the DNA is TGTGCCAGCAGCCTACTAGCGGCCGGGGAGCTGTTTTTT. The whole variable domain, filled in from reference TRBV3-1 and TRBJ2-2, reads DTAVSQTPKYLVTQMGNDKSIKCEQNLGHDTMYWYKQDSKKFLKIMFSYNNKELIINETVPNRFSPKSPDKAHLNLHINSLELGDSAVYFCASSLLAAGELFFGEGSRLTVL.